One sample yielded the 30 T cell receptor beta chains listed below, sequenced in a study of T-cell reconstitution after alpha-beta-depleted transplantation in children. Preparation of the TCRbeta library involved a method that used unique molecular identifiers. One entry per CDR3 protein results from TCRdb running MiXCR on the PCR reads. The data show 180,000 or so distinct CDR3 sequences, with 6.3% seen just once and about 4.4% held by the top ten. Here the sequenced sample was PBMCs, taken before TCRalphabeta/CD19-depleted stem cell transplant. Receptor source: a girl under two years old with combined immunodeficiency, due to receive a stem cell transplant.

The sample holds many counts of this clonotype. This chain links TRBV9 with TRBJ2-2, with 8 bases lining up with TRBD2. The CDR3 length is 14 residues. Looked up from germline, CDR1 is SGDLS and CDR2 is YYNGEE. V shed 7 bases, J shed 5 bases, and the junction held 7 bases outside the gene matches. CDR3 in amino acids: CASGRTSRTGELFF. The CDR3 region has the DNA TGTGCCAGCGGGAGGACTAGCCGGACCGGGGAGCTGTTTTTT.

This clonotype appeared a few times. The chain couples TRBV25-1 to TRBJ2-7, with D perhaps matching TRBD2 (5 bases). The V end lost 1 base, the J end lost 6 bases, and 13 bases lay between the germline ends. Germline lookup yields CDR1 MGHDK and CDR2 SYGVNS. There are 14 residues in the CDR3. Here the CDR3 reads CASSEWVRGAEQYF. The CDR3 DNA is TGTGCCAGCAGTGAATGGGTTCGGGGTGCCGAGCAGTACTTC.

This clonotype was observed at least ten times. This chain uses TRBV5-1 with TRBJ2-1; 10 bases agree with TRBD1. J was trimmed by 7 bases and V by 0 bases; bases with no gene match: 10. This CDR3 region has 17 residues. Germline-derived CDR1 and CDR2 are SGHRS and YFSETQ. The CDR3 reads CASSLATGTGALNEQFF. As DNA, the CDR3 is TGCGCCAGCAGCTTGGCCACAGGGACAGGGGCCCTAAATGAGCAGTTCTTC.

This clonotype was recorded at least ten times. This rearrangement joins TRBV5-6 to TRBJ2-7; 9 bases match TRBD2. The CDR3 covers 17 residues. CDR1 SGHDT and CDR2 YYEEEE come from the germline V gene. Trimming at V came to 4 bases and at J to 3 bases, leaving 14 bases not matched to a gene. The CDR3 loop reads CASSPKGLGTSIYEQYF. The CDR3 nucleotides read TGTGCCAGCAGCCCAAAAGGCCTCGGGACTAGCATCTACGAGCAGTACTTC.

This clonotype was observed a few times. J is TRBJ1-2 and V is TRBV20-1; D unclear. CDR1 and CDR2 from the germline V gene are DFQATT and SNEGSKA (reference sequence). V was clipped by 2 bases and J by 0 bases, with 7 bases between them. There are 13 residues in the CDR3. The CDR3 reads CSARQLANYGYTF. DNA of the CDR3: TGCAGTGCTAGACAGTTAGCTAACTATGGCTACACCTTC.

In this sample, this clonotype turned up many times. The J gene is TRBJ2-7, the V gene TRBV13; the D is unclear. Trimming pared 3 bases from V and 0 bases from J, leaving 9 bases between. Germline assignment: CDR1 PRHDT and CDR2 FYEKMQ (reference sequence). This CDR3 has 14 residues. The CDR3 sequence: CASSFGRSSYEQYF. The CDR3 coding sequence is TGTGCCAGCAGCTTCGGCAGATCCTCCTACGAGCAGTACTTC.

This clonotype was seen at least ten times. The chain joins TRBV9 to TRBJ2-3; D ambiguous. V gave up 0 bases and J gave up 1 base, with 12 bases separating them. Germline-derived CDR1 and CDR2 are SGDLS and YYNGEE. The CDR3 totals 16 residues. The CDR3 reads CASSVGHPFGTDTQYF. CDR3 coding DNA: TGTGCCAGCAGCGTAGGACATCCCTTCGGCACAGATACGCAGTATTTT.

This clonotype came up many times. This chain connects TRBV28 to TRBJ1-5, with D hard to call. The CDR3 has 15 amino acids. Deletions cut 2 bases from V and 0 bases from J, with 8 bases between. Germline CDR1 reads MDHEN; CDR2 reads SYDVKM. The CDR3 here is CASSLMAISNQPQHF. The CDR3 DNA sequence: TGTGCCAGCAGTTTAATGGCGATTAGCAATCAGCCCCAGCATTTT.

This sequence joins TRBV7-6 and TRBJ2-6; TRBD1 matches at 10 bases. Germline CDR1 is SGHVS and CDR2 is FNYEAQ. The CDR3 length is 18 residues. V was pared by 5 bases and J by 0 bases, with 7 bases of the junction left unmatched. CDR3 loop: CASSGWDRGLSGANVLTF. CDR3 DNA: TGTGCCAGCAGCGGCTGGGACAGGGGCCTCTCTGGGGCCAACGTCCTGACTTTC.

This clonotype occurred many times. The chain combines TRBV20-1 with TRBJ2-7, with unresolved D. The V gene lost 4 bases and the J gene lost 3 bases, with 7 bases spanning the gap. Germline values: CDR1 DFQATT, CDR2 SNEGSKA (reference sequence). CDR3 size: 11 residues. Here the CDR3 DNA reads TGCAGTGCTACTCTCCTCTACGAGCAGTACTTC. It codes for CSATLLYEQYF.

This clonotype was observed at least ten times. This sequence joins TRBV30 and TRBJ1-1, with D uncertain. The CDR3 is made up of 13 amino acids. V lost 4 bases, J lost 3 bases, and 12 bases lay in between. The V gene's germline CDR1 is GTSNPN and CDR2 SVGIG (reference sequence). The CDR3 nucleotides are TGTGCCTGGAAGCTGGGGAGGTACACTGAAGCTTTCTTT. This translates into CAWKLGRYTEAFF. Combining the CDR3 with reference TRBV30 and TRBJ1-1 gives the whole variable domain SQTIHQWPATLVQPVGSPLSLECTVEGTSNPNLYWYRQAAGRGLQLLFYSVGIGQISSEVPQNLSASRPQDRQFILSSKKLLLSDSGFYLCAWKLGRYTEAFFGQGTRLTVV.

The sample holds many counts of this clonotype. The V and J genes are TRBV28 and TRBJ2-7, with TRBD1 matching 10 bases. The CDR3 contains 17 residues. Germline lookup yields CDR1 MDHEN and CDR2 SYDVKM. J lost 7 bases, V lost 7 bases, and 19 bases had no gene match. CDR3 coding DNA: TGTGCCAGCAAGAAGTCGCCCTCCGGGACAGGGGTCTTTGAGCAGTACTTC. Amino acids: CASKKSPSGTGVFEQYF.

This clonotype was seen many times. V is TRBV2 and J is TRBJ2-5, with TRBD1 matching 7 bases. J was trimmed by 3 bases and V by 3 bases; bases with no gene match: 4. CDR3 size: 14 residues. Germline V gives CDR1 SNHLY, CDR2 FYNNEI. CDR3 sequence reads: CASSDLDREETQYF. The CDR3 DNA sequence: TGTGCCAGCAGTGACCTCGACAGGGAAGAGACCCAGTACTTC. Supplemented by reference TRBV2 and TRBJ2-5, the full variable domain reads EPEVTQTPSHQVTQMGQEVILRCVPISNHLYFYWYRQILGQKVEFLVSFYNNEISEKSEIFDDQFSVERPDGSNFTLKIRSTKLEDSAMYFCASSDLDREETQYFGPGTRLLVL.

This clonotype appeared a few times. The V and J genes are TRBV7-9 and TRBJ1-2; tentatively, D is TRBD1 (6 bases). Trimming left V 1 base short and J 3 bases short, with 9 bases between. Germline CDR1 and CDR2: SEHNR and FQNEAQ (reference sequence). There are 14 residues in the CDR3. CDR3 sequence: CASSLGRGHYGYTF. Written as DNA, the CDR3 is TGTGCCAGCAGCTTAGGCAGGGGTCACTATGGCTACACCTTC.

This clonotype was counted many times. The chain joins TRBV7-2 to TRBJ2-5, with 14 bases matching TRBD2. With V trimmed by 0 bases and J by 5 bases, 2 bases remained unmatched. CDR1 SGHTA and CDR2 FQGNSA come from the germline V gene. This CDR3 is 16 amino acids long. The CDR3: CASSLARTSGRETQYF. The CDR3 DNA reads as TGTGCCAGCAGCTTAGCGCGGACTAGCGGGAGGGAGACCCAGTACTTC.

This clonotype was seen repeatedly, ten times or more. The CDR3 is CASSLFVRGTETQYF. The CDR3 DNA is TGTGCCAGCAGCTTATTTGTACGGGGTACGGAGACCCAGTACTTC. The chain joins TRBV7-2 to TRBJ2-5; possibly TRBD2 for D (5 bases). The CDR3 spans 15 residues. Germline V gene lookup returns CDR1 SGHTA and CDR2 FQGNSA. V was shortened by 2 bases and J by 5 bases, with 15 bases between the two germline ends.

This clonotype has more than one count but fewer than ten. This chain joins TRBV9 and TRBJ1-1; D perhaps matches TRBD1 (5 bases). V was clipped by 2 bases and J by 0 bases, with 17 bases between them. Germline loops: CDR1 SGDLS, CDR2 YYNGEE. CDR3 length equals 17 residues. The DNA of the CDR3 is TGTGCCAGCAGCGTGGCCGTTGGGGGGGGGTTGAACACTGAAGCTTTCTTT. Protein sequence: CASSVAVGGGLNTEAFF.

This clonotype has ten or more counts. V gene TRBV18 combines with J gene TRBJ2-1; 8 nucleotides match TRBD1. Per germline, CDR1 KGHSH and CDR2 LQKENI. The CDR3 consists of 15 residues. V lost 3 bases to trimming and J lost 4 bases; unmatched junction nucleotides: 5. The CDR3 loop is CASSPEDRAYNEQFF. CDR3 coding DNA: TGTGCCAGCTCACCGGAGGACAGGGCTTACAATGAGCAGTTCTTC.

This clonotype showed up just a few times. The genes are TRBV3-1 and TRBJ2-7, with D hard to call. Germline CDR1 and CDR2: LGHDT and YNNKEL (reference sequence). Trimming took off 0 bases at V and 0 bases at J, with 6 bases between the two ends. The CDR3 is 14 residues long. CDR3 residues: CASSQEALSYEQYF. CDR3 DNA: TGTGCCAGCAGCCAAGAGGCCCTCTCCTACGAGCAGTACTTC.

This clonotype was seen repeatedly, ten times or more. The chain carries TRBV28 and TRBJ2-3; D unresolved. From germline, CDR1 is MDHEN and CDR2 SYDVKM. There are 15 residues in the CDR3. The germline V and J ends were trimmed by 6 bases and 4 bases, with 17 bases remaining between them. The CDR3 here is CASSHRTDQADTQYF. The CDR3 DNA sequence: TGTGCCAGCAGCCATCGGACGGATCAGGCAGATACGCAGTATTTT.

This clonotype was counted a few times. The chain combines TRBV20-1 with TRBJ1-5; D uncertain. The V end lost 0 bases, the J end lost 3 bases, and 18 bases lay between the germline ends. CDR1 DFQATT and CDR2 SNEGSKA come from the germline V gene (reference sequence). The CDR3 extends over 17 amino acids. This CDR3 reads CSARDLGIGEVNQPQHF. The CDR3 DNA sequence: TGCAGTGCTAGAGATCTGGGCATCGGGGAGGTCAATCAGCCCCAGCATTTT.

This clonotype occurred many times. The chain combines TRBV7-8 with TRBJ2-7, with 7 bases aligning to TRBD2. With 5 bases clipped from V and 12 bases from J, the junction kept 13 bases outside the gene matches. Germline V gene lookup returns CDR1 SGHVS and CDR2 FQNEAQ. This CDR3 has 13 amino acids. The CDR3, as DNA: TGTGCCAGCAGCATCCAACCACTAGCGTTACGGTACTTC. Translation gives CASSIQPLALRYF.

The V gene is TRBV3-1, the J gene TRBJ2-3, with TRBD2 matching over 10 bases. The CDR3 is made up of 16 amino acids. CDR1 and CDR2 from the germline V gene are LGHDT and YNNKEL (reference sequence). The ends lost 7 bases at V and 5 bases at J; junction bases unmatched: 12. The CDR3 DNA reads as TGTGCCAGCAAATGGAACGGGCTAGCGGGGGAAGATACGCAGTATTTT. It specifies CASKWNGLAGEDTQYF.

This clonotype was seen ten or more times. V usage is TRBV13 and J usage is TRBJ2-1, with TRBD2 matching over 7 bases. Germline trimming cut 5 bases from V and 7 bases from J; bases unmatched to any gene: 8. CDR3 length equals 14 residues. Germline loops: CDR1 PRHDT, CDR2 FYEKMQ (reference sequence). DNA of the CDR3: TGTGCCAGCAGCGGGGAGGGCAGGGAGAATGAGCAGTTCTTC. The encoded protein is CASSGEGRENEQFF.

The rearrangement joins TRBV7-2 to TRBJ2-5; the match to TRBD1 covers 7 bases. Trimming removed 5 bases from V and 5 bases from J; junction bases left unmatched: 8. Germline V gene lookup returns CDR1 SGHTA and CDR2 FQGNSA. This CDR3 has 14 amino acids. CDR3: CASSLTGSVETQYF. CDR3 DNA: TGTGCCAGCAGCCTGACAGGGAGTGTGGAGACCCAGTACTTC. Variable domain in full (rest from reference TRBV7-2 and TRBJ2-5): GAGVSQSPSNKVTEKGKDVELRCDPISGHTALYWYRQSLGQGLEFLIYFQGNSAPDKSGLPSDRFSAERTGGSVSTLTIQRTQQEDSAVYLCASSLTGSVETQYFGPGTRLLVL.

This clonotype was seen repeatedly, ten times or more. The chain is built from TRBV20-1 and TRBJ2-7; perhaps TRBD1 as D (6 bases). Between the trimmed V and J ends, which lost 5 bases and 4 bases, there was a span of 15 bases. The CDR3 has 13 residues. Looked up from germline, CDR1 is DFQATT and CDR2 is SNEGSKA (reference sequence). The CDR3 is CSAQTGSRYEQYF. For the CDR3, the DNA is TGCAGTGCTCAAACAGGGTCGAGGTACGAGCAGTACTTC.

There are many counts of this clonotype. The rearrangement joins TRBV20-1 to TRBJ1-1; no clear D. This CDR3 is built from 11 residues. Germline loops: CDR1 DFQATT, CDR2 SNEGSKA (reference sequence). Deletions cut 3 bases from V and 8 bases from J, with 10 bases between. The DNA of the CDR3 is TGCAGTGCTAGCGAAGGGCCGGAAGCTTTCTTT. Translated: CSASEGPEAFF.

The chain employs TRBV9 and TRBJ2-3; D perhaps matches TRBD1 (6 bases). V was trimmed by 4 bases and J by 0 bases, leaving 12 bases between them. The CDR3 totals 15 residues. Looked up from germline, CDR1 is SGDLS and CDR2 is YYNGEE. The CDR3 here is CASSPGATSTDTQYF. Here the CDR3 DNA reads TGTGCCAGCAGCCCAGGGGCTACTAGCACAGATACGCAGTATTTT. The whole variable domain, filled in from reference TRBV9 and TRBJ2-3, reads DSGVTQTPKHLITATGQRVTLRCSPRSGDLSVYWYQQSLDQGLQFLIQYYNGEERAKGNILERFSAQQFPDLHSELNLSSLELGDSALYFCASSPGATSTDTQYFGPGTRLTVL.

At least ten counts were recorded for this clonotype. The gene calls are TRBV4-1 and TRBJ2-2; no reliable D call. Trimming cost V 0 bases and J 1 base, with 6 bases left between them. CDR1 is MGHRA and CDR2 is YSYEKL in the germline V gene. The CDR3 consists of 15 residues. CDR3 sequence reads: CASSQDWGNTGELFF. The CDR3 nucleotides are TGCGCCAGCAGCCAAGACTGGGGGAACACCGGGGAGCTGTTTTTT.

The table lists this clonotype with many counts. V and J are TRBV7-2 and TRBJ1-3; 9 bases match TRBD1. Germline V gene sequence: CDR1 SGHTA, CDR2 FQGNSA. V trimming: 4 bases; J trimming: 4 bases; junction bases outside the gene matches: 5. The CDR3 has 15 amino acids. CDR3 loop: CASSSYRGRGNTIYF. CDR3 coding DNA: TGTGCCAGCAGCTCATACAGGGGGCGGGGAAACACCATATATTTT.